The 21 T cell receptor beta chains below all came from one sample that was sequenced in a study of PD-1 blockade in mismatch repair-deficient tumors. Assay used: immunoSEQ multiplex PCR; TCRdb lists only in-frame clones, some missing. Of fewer than 100,000 clones listed, roughly 80% are singletons. The specimen comprised peripheral blood, sampled 12 weeks after starting pembrolizumab. The receptors were gathered from an adult with mismatch repair-deficient cancer.

This clone was detected only a few times. This chain links TRBV5-1 with TRBJ2-5; 9 nucleotides agree with TRBD2. Losses at the gene ends were 0 bases for V and 5 bases for J; bases not matched to a gene: 11. CDR1 and CDR2 from the germline V gene are SGHRS and YFSETQ. The CDR3 totals 17 residues. CDR3 sequence reads: CASSLDLFSGRGETQYF. CDR3 nucleotides: TGCGCCAGCAGCTTGGACCTCTTTAGCGGGAGAGGGGAGACCCAGTACTTC.

The chain has TRBV7-3 and TRBJ2-3; 7 nucleotides match TRBD2. The CDR3 totals 15 residues. Per germline, CDR1 SGHTA and CDR2 FQGTGA. V trimming: 1 base; J trimming: 4 bases; junction bases outside the gene matches: 5. CDR3 residues: CASSLKLAGADTQYF. In DNA, the CDR3 is TGTGCCAGCAGCTTAAAATTGGCGGGAGCAGATACGCAGTATTTT.

This clone has just a few counts. V gene TRBV12-2 combines with J gene TRBJ2-7; TRBD2 was called by the table and not checked on the DNA. TRBV12-2 is classified as a pseudogene. CDR3 length equals 17 residues. In DNA form, the CDR3 reads TGTGCAAGTCGCTTATTCTACTCCCCCTCATCTTACTACGAGCAGTACTTC. Amino acid sequence: CASRLFYSPSSYYEQYF.

V and J are TRBV5-1 and TRBJ2-6; 7 bases align to TRBD1. Germline-derived CDR1 and CDR2 are SGHRS and YFSETQ. The trim removed 4 bases at V and 2 bases at J, leaving 3 bases unmatched. CDR3 size: 15 residues. CDR3 in amino acids: CASSDDRAGANVLTF. The CDR3 nucleotides read TGCGCCAGCAGCGACGACAGGGCTGGGGCCAACGTCCTGACTTTC.

The DNA of the CDR3 is TGTGCCAGCAGCCCTGGCGGCGGGACGGATCACCCCTATGGCTACACCTTC. Residues: CASSPGGGTDHPYGYTF. The chain couples TRBV7-9 to TRBJ1-2, with D possibly matching TRBD1 (5 bases). The length of the CDR3 is 17 residues. Germline V gene lookup returns CDR1 SEHNR and CDR2 FQNEAQ (reference sequence). V lost 5 bases to trimming and J lost 4 bases, with 23 bases between them.

The chain links TRBV5-1 to TRBJ2-1; D is perhaps TRBD1 (5 bases). The CDR3 is 14 amino acids. Germline loops: CDR1 SGHRS, CDR2 YFSETQ. Trimming pared 1 base from V and 9 bases from J, leaving 14 bases between. The CDR3 coding sequence is TGCGCCAGCAGCTTGAATCCTCTAAGGGGTGAGCAGTTCTTC. It codes for CASSLNPLRGEQFF.

This chain connects TRBV7-2 to TRBJ1-2; a weak D match, TRBD1 (6 bases). V was cut by 6 bases and J by 8 bases, with 13 bases left in between. This CDR3 comprises 12 residues. Looked up from germline, CDR1 is SGHTA and CDR2 is FQGNSA. The CDR3 protein is CASRSRGEGYTF. CDR3 DNA sequence: TGTGCCAGCAGGTCCAGGGGCGAAGGCTACACCTTC. The complete variable domain, with remaining parts taken from reference TRBV7-2 and TRBJ1-2, reads GAGVSQSPSNKVTEKGKDVELRCDPISGHTALYWYRQSLGQGLEFLIYFQGNSAPDKSGLPSDRFSAERTGGSVSTLTIQRTQQEDSAVYLCASRSRGEGYTFGSGTRLTVV.

V gene TRBV5-6 combines with J gene TRBJ1-4, with unresolved D. The CDR3 has 17 residues. Germline-derived CDR1 and CDR2 are SGHDT and YYEEEE. V dropped 0 bases and J dropped 4 bases, with 16 bases sitting between them. CDR3 nucleotides: TGTGCCAGCAGCTTGGAAGGCGTTCACAGCCTTAATGAAAAACTGTTTTTT. Protein sequence: CASSLEGVHSLNEKLFF. The complete variable domain, with remaining parts taken from reference TRBV5-6 and TRBJ1-4, reads DAGVTQSPTHLIKTRGQQVTLRCSPKSGHDTVSWYQQALGQGPQFIFQYYEEEERQRGNFPDRFSGHQFPNYSSELNVNALLLGDSALYLCASSLEGVHSLNEKLFFGSGTQLSVL.

The chain uses TRBV14 and TRBJ2-7; 9 bases are a match to TRBD2. The trim removed 0 bases at V and 3 bases at J, leaving 6 bases unmatched. From germline, CDR1 is SGHDN and CDR2 FVKESK. The CDR3 sequence is 16 residues long. The CDR3 sequence: CASSQDTGTSFYEQYF. In nucleotides, the CDR3 is TGTGCCAGCAGCCAAGATACCGGGACTAGCTTCTACGAGCAGTACTTC.

This chain uses TRBV5-4 with TRBJ2-1, with D maybe TRBD2 (6 bases). CDR3 size: 15 residues. The ends were cut back, 2 bases at V and 0 bases at J, with 9 bases in the middle. Germline CDR1 is SGHNT and CDR2 is YYREEE (reference sequence). CDR3 sequence (DNA): TGTGCCAGCAGCTTAGGGAGGTACTCCTACAATGAGCAGTTCTTC. It translates to CASSLGRYSYNEQFF. Full variable domain (remainder filled in from reference TRBV5-4 and TRBJ2-1): ETGVTQSPTHLIKTRGQQVTLRCSSQSGHNTVSWYQQALGQGPQFIFQYYREEENGRGNFPPRFSGLQFPNYSSELNVNALELDDSALYLCASSLGRYSYNEQFFGPGTRLTVL.

V and J are TRBV19 and TRBJ2-2; D uncertain. From germline, CDR1 is LNHDA and CDR2 SQIVND (reference sequence). Deletions cut 1 base from V and 6 bases from J, with 12 bases between. This CDR3 contains 15 residues. CDR3 sequence: CASSIALEGSGELFF. CDR3 nucleotides: TGTGCCAGTAGTATAGCTCTGGAAGGTTCCGGGGAGCTGTTTTTT.

This chain connects TRBV15 to TRBJ2-1; D assignment may be TRBD1 or TRBD2 (5 bases each). The germline CDR1 and CDR2 sequences are LNHNV and YYDKDF (reference sequence). This CDR3 region has 16 residues. V gave up 1 base and J gave up 2 bases, with 12 bases separating them. CDR3 DNA sequence: TGTGCCACCAGCAGAGGGAGGACACCGCCCTACAATGAGCAGTTCTTC. Amino acid sequence: CATSRGRTPPYNEQFF.

The V call is TRBV18, the J call TRBJ2-2, with D perhaps TRBD1 or TRBD2 (5 bases each). Germline V gene lookup returns CDR1 KGHSH and CDR2 LQKENI. V lost 0 bases and J lost 5, with 16 bases in between. The CDR3 length is 17 residues. The chain's CDR3 is CASSPPGESWVTGELFF. CDR3 nucleotide sequence: TGTGCCAGCTCACCACCGGGGGAATCATGGGTTACCGGGGAGCTGTTTTTT.

In its sample, this clone was seen once. The genes are TRBV5-6 and TRBJ2-5; D gene ambiguous. The CDR3 has 18 amino acids. Trimming shortened V by 1 base and J by 5 bases, and 24 bases separated the two germline ends. CDR1 and CDR2 from the germline V gene are SGHDT and YYEEEE. This CDR3 reads CASSLRRIWIGPWETQYF. As DNA, the CDR3 is TGTGCCAGCAGCTTGAGAAGGATATGGATAGGGCCTTGGGAGACCCAGTACTTC.

This clone was detected only once. This chain links TRBV7-9 with TRBJ2-7, with 9 bases identical to TRBD2. From germline, CDR1 is SEHNR and CDR2 FQNEAQ (reference sequence). V trimming: 0 bases; J trimming: 6 bases; junction bases outside the gene matches: 9. This CDR3 is built from 16 residues. The DNA of the CDR3 is TGTGCCAGCAGCTTAGCCCTGGGACTAGCCCCGCCCGAGCAGTACTTC. This gives the protein CASSLALGLAPPEQYF.

A single count supports this clone. The chain combines TRBV7-3 with TRBJ2-1; D is unresolved. V lost 2 bases and J 6 bases, leaving 11 bases between the germline ends. This CDR3 is built from 14 residues. Looked up from germline, CDR1 is SGHTA and CDR2 is FQGTGA. CDR3 DNA: TGTGCCAGCAGCTTAGGGCCTCCTCCCAATGAGCAGTTCTTC. Amino acids: CASSLGPPPNEQFF.

The sample holds a few counts of this clone. The gene calls are TRBV5-6 and TRBJ2-1, with a possible D match to TRBD2 (5 bases). Germline V gives CDR1 SGHDT, CDR2 YYEEEE. The CDR3 totals 12 residues. V was cut by 3 bases and J by 9 bases, with 10 bases left in between. The CDR3 is CASSSGWSEQFF. As DNA, the CDR3 is TGTGCCAGCAGCTCGGGATGGAGTGAGCAGTTCTTC.

This clone has just one count. The chain joins TRBV30 to TRBJ2-3; 9 bases are a match to TRBD2. The CDR3 has 13 amino acids. Looked up from germline, CDR1 is GTSNPN and CDR2 is SVGIG (reference sequence). V gave up 8 bases and J gave up 1 base; unmatched junction bases: 4. The CDR3: CAHSGGGTDTQYF. DNA of the CDR3: TGTGCCCATAGCGGGGGCGGCACAGATACGCAGTATTTT.

V gene TRBV27 combines with J gene TRBJ2-7; the D gene is possibly TRBD2 (6 bases). Trimming pared 3 bases from V and 1 base from J, leaving 7 bases between. The CDR3 sequence is 13 residues long. From germline, CDR1 is MNHEY and CDR2 SMNVEV (reference sequence). The CDR3 is CASSLGLSYEQYF. In DNA form, the CDR3 reads TGTGCCAGCAGTTTGGGACTTTCCTACGAGCAGTACTTC.

The genes are TRBV13 and TRBJ2-5; TRBD1 matches 7 bases. Germline assignment: CDR1 PRHDT and CDR2 FYEKMQ (reference sequence). V shed 5 bases and J 2 bases; nucleotides not matched to a gene: 14. This CDR3 contains 17 residues. This CDR3 reads CASSLGSLRDRQETQYF. CDR3 DNA sequence: TGTGCCAGCAGCCTCGGAAGTCTACGGGACAGACAAGAGACCCAGTACTTC. Using reference TRBV13 and TRBJ2-5 for the parts outside the CDR3, the full variable domain is AAGVIQSPRHLIKEKRETATLKCYPIPRHDTVYWYQQGPGQDPQFLISFYEKMQSDKGSIPDRFSAQQFSDYHSELNMSSLELGDSALYFCASSLGSLRDRQETQYFGPGTRLLVL.

V and J are TRBV18 and TRBJ2-5; D is unresolved. Per germline, CDR1 KGHSH and CDR2 LQKENI. This CDR3 has 13 residues. Trimming removed 3 bases at V and 3 bases at J, with 8 bases between. The CDR3 nucleotides are TGTGCCAGCTCACCGATCGGTAAAGAGACCCAGTACTTC. It is translated as CASSPIGKETQYF. Together with reference TRBV18 and TRBJ2-5, the CDR3 gives the full variable domain: NAGVMQNPRHLVRRRGQEARLRCSPMKGHSHVYWYRQLPEEGLKFMVYLQKENIIDESGMPKERFSAEFPKEGPSILRIQQVVRGDSAAYFCASSPIGKETQYFGPGTRLLVL.